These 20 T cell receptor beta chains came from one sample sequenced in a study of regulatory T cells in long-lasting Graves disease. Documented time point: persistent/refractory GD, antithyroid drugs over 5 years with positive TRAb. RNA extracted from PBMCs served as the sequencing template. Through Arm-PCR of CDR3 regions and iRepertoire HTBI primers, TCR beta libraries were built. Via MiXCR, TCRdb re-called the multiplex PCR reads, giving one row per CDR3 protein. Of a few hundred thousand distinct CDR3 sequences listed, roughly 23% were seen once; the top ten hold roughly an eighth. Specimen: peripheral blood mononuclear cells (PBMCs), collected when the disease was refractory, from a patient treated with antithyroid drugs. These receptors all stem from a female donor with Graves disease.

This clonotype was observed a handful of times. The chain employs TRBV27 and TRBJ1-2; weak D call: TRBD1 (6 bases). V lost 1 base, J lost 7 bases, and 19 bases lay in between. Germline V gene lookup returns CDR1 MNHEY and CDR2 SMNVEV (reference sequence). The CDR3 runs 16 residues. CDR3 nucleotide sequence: TGTGCCAGCAGTTTATTCCAGGGGAATTTGCCTGGTGGCTACACCTTC. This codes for CASSLFQGNLPGGYTF.

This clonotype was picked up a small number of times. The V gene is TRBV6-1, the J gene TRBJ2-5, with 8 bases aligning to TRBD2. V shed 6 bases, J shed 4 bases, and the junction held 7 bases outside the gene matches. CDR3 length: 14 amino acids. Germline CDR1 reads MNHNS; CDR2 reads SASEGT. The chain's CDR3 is CASSRGGGLETQYF. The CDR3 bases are TGTGCCAGCAGCCGAGGCGGGGGGCTAGAGACCCAGTACTTC.

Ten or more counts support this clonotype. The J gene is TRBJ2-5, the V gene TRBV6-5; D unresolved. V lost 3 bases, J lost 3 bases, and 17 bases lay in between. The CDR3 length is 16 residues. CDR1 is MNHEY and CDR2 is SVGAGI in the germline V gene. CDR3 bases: TGTGCCAGCAGTTATTTAGGAGTCGCGCTGGAAGAGACCCAGTACTTC. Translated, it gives CASSYLGVALEETQYF.

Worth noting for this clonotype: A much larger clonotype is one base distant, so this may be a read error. The CDR3: CASSLLPPYEQYF. DNA of the CDR3: TGTGCCAGCAGTTTACTGCCACCTTACGAGCAGTACTTC. This chain links TRBV27 with TRBJ2-7, with D uncertain. Germline V gives CDR1 MNHEY, CDR2 SMNVEV (reference sequence). The CDR3 has 13 amino acids. Trimming took off 2 bases at V and 4 bases at J, with 9 bases between the two ends.

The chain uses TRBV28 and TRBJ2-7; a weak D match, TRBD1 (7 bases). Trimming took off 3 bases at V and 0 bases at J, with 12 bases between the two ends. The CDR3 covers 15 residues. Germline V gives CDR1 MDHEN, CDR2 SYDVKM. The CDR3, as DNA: TGTGCCAGCAGTTTGGAGGGGGCCCTCTCCTACGAGCAGTACTTC. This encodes CASSLEGALSYEQYF.

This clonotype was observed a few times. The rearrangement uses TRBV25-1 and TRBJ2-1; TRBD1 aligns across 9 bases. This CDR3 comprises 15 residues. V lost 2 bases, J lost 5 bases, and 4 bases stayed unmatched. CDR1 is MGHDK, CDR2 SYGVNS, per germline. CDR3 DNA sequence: TGTGCCAGCAGTGAAACCGGGACAGGGAACAATGAGCAGTTCTTC. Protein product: CASSETGTGNNEQFF.

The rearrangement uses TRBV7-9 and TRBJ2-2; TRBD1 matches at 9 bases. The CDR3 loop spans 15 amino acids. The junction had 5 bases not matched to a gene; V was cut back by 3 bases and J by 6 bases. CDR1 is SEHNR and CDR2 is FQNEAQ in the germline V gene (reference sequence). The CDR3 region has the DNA TGTGCCAGCAGCTTCGGGGACAGGGAGGCCGGGGAGCTGTTTTTT. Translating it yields CASSFGDREAGELFF.

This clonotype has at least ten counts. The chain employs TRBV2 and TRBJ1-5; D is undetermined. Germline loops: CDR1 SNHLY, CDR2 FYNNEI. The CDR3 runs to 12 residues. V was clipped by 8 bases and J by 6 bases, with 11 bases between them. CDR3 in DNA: TGTGCCAGCGGGAGGGATGGTCAGCCCCAGCATTTT. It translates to CASGRDGQPQHF. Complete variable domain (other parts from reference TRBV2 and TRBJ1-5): EPEVTQTPSHQVTQMGQEVILRCVPISNHLYFYWYRQILGQKVEFLVSFYNNEISEKSEIFDDQFSVERPDGSNFTLKIRSTKLEDSAMYFCASGRDGQPQHFGDGTRLSIL.

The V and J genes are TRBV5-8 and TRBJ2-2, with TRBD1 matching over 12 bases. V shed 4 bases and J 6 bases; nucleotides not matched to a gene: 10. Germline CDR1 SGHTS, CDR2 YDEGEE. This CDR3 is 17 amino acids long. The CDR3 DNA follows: TGTGCCAGCAGCCTCCGGGACAGGGGGCAGATTGCCGGGGAGCTGTTTTTT. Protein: CASSLRDRGQIAGELFF.

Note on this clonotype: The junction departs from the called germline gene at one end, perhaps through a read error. CDR3 protein: CASGLGYEQYF. As DNA, the CDR3 is TGTGCCAGCGGCTTAGGGTACGAGCAGTACTTC. V is TRBV7-2 and J is TRBJ2-7, with D hard to call. Germline V CDR1 and CDR2: SGHTA, FQGNSA. The CDR3 consists of 11 residues.

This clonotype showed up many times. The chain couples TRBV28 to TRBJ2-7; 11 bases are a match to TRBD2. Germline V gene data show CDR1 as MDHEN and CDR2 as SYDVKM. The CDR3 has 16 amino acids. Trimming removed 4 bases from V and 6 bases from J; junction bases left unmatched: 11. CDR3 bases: TGTGCCAGCAGTTCCCTGGACCTTACTAGCGGGAGCGAGCAGTACTTC. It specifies CASSSLDLTSGSEQYF.

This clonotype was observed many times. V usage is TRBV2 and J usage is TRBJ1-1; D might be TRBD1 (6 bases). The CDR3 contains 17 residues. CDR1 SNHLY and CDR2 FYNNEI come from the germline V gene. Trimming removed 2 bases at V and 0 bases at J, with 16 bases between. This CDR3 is CASSETGPGHMNTEAFF. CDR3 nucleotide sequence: TGTGCCAGCAGTGAAACGGGACCGGGACACATGAACACTGAAGCTTTCTTT.

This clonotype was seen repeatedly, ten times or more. CDR3 nucleotides: TGTGCCAGCAGCATTAGGAGCGGGAGCCAAGAGACCCAGTACTTC. It encodes CASSIRSGSQETQYF. This rearrangement joins TRBV7-2 to TRBJ2-5; 8 bases are shared with TRBD2. V was pared by 5 bases and J by 1 base, with 6 bases of the junction left unmatched. The CDR3 covers 15 residues. From germline, CDR1 is SGHTA and CDR2 FQGNSA.

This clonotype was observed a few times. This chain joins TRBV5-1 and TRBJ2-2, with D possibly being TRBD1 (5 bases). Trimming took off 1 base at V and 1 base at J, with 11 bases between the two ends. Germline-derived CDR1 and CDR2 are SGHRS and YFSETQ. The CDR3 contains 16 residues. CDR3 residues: CASSLWGQVNTGELFF. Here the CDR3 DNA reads TGCGCCAGCAGCTTGTGGGGCCAAGTGAACACCGGGGAGCTGTTTTTT.

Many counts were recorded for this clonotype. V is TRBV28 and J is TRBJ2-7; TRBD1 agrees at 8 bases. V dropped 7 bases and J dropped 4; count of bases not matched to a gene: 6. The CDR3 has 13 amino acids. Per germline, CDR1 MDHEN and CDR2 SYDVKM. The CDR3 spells CASKRQGLYEQYF. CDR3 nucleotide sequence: TGTGCCAGCAAAAGACAGGGGTTGTACGAGCAGTACTTC.

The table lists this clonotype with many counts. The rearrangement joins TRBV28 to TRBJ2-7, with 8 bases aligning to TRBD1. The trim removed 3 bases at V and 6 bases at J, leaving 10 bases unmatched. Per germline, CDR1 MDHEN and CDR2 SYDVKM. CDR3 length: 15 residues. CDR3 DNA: TGTGCCAGCAGTTTTAGCCGGACAGGGAAAGGCGAGCAGTACTTC. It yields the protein CASSFSRTGKGEQYF.

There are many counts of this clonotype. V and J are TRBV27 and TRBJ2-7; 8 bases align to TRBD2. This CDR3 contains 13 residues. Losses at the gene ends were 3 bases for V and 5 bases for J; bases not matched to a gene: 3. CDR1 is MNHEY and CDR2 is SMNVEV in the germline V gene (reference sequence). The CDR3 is CASSFTSGNEQYF. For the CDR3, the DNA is TGTGCCAGCAGTTTTACTAGCGGTAACGAGCAGTACTTC.

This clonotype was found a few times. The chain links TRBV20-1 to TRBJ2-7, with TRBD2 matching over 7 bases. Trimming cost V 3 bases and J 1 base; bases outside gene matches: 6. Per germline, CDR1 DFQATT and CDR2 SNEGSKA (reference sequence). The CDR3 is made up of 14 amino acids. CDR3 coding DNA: TGCAGTGCTAGTCGGTCTAGCGGTTCCTACGAGCAGTACTTC. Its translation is CSASRSSGSYEQYF.

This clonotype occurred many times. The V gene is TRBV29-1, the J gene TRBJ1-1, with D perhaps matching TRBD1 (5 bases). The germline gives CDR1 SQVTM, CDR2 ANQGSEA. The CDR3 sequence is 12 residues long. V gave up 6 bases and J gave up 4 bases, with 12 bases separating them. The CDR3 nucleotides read TGCAGCGTCTCCACGCAGGGCACTGAAGCTTTCTTT. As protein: CSVSTQGTEAFF.

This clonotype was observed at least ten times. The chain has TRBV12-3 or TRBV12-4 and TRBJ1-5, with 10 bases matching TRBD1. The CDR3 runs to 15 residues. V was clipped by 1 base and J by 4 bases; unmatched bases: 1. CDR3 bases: TGTGCCAGCAGTTTAGGACAGGGGGCAAATCAGCCCCAGCATTTT. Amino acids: CASSLGQGANQPQHF.